One and the same sample provided the 13 T cell receptor beta chains below, sequenced in a study of T cell responses to AZD1222 COVID-19 vaccine. The method was immunoSEQ multiplex PCR; TCRdb's version includes in-frame clones alone and lacks a portion of them. This sample carries about 97,000 clones, more than 70% of them seen once, and the ten largest clones take roughly 2.8%. The input for sequencing was peripheral blood, taken on day 0 of AZD1222 vaccination. The receptors were gathered from an adult in good health.

The rearrangement uses TRBV5-5 and TRBJ2-3; 8 bases are shared with TRBD2. Germline V lookup: CDR1 SGHKS, CDR2 YYEKEE (reference sequence). This CDR3 has 16 residues. V dropped 2 bases and J dropped 2; count of bases not matched to a gene: 7. Here the CDR3 reads CASSLPGLASTDTQYF. DNA of the CDR3: TGTGCCAGCAGCTTACCTGGACTAGCTTCCACAGATACGCAGTATTTT.

The chain uses TRBV6-6 and TRBJ2-3; D possibly uses TRBD1 or TRBD2 (5 bases each). CDR1 MNHNY and CDR2 SVGAGI come from the germline V gene (reference sequence). There are 17 residues in the CDR3. V was cut by 5 bases and J by 4 bases, with 22 bases left in between. CDR3 DNA: TGTGCCAGCAGTCCGATGAGGGGCAGTGCCGGCGCAGATACGCAGTATTTT. Protein: CASSPMRGSAGADTQYF.

To note about this clone: One end of the junction varies from germline; a read error may be responsible. The V call is TRBV30, the J call TRBJ2-7, with TRBD1 matching 9 bases. Germline lookup yields CDR1 GTSNPN and CDR2 SVGIG (reference sequence). The CDR3 has 14 amino acids. DNA for the CDR3: TGTGCCTGGAGCGGACAGGGGCAGGGCTACGGGCAGTACTTC. This encodes CAWSGQGQGYGQYF. Filled out from reference TRBV30 and TRBJ2-7, the complete variable domain reads SQTIHQWPATLVQPVGSPLSLECTVEGTSNPNLYWYRQAAGRGLQLLFYSVGIGQISSEVPQNLSASRPQDRQFILSSKKLLLSDSGFYLCAWSGQGQGYGQYFGPGTRLTVT.

The J gene is TRBJ2-3, the V gene TRBV9, with 10 bases fitting TRBD2. This CDR3 comprises 18 residues. The germline gives CDR1 SGDLS, CDR2 YYNGEE. J lost 0 bases, V lost 3 bases, and 10 bases had no gene match. The CDR3 nucleotides read TGTGCCAGCAGCGACCCTAGCGGGGGTTTCTCCAGCACAGATACGCAGTATTTT. This codes for CASSDPSGGFSSTDTQYF.

This clone was found a few times. The chain has TRBV5-1 and TRBJ1-4; TRBD1 might be the D (6 bases). This CDR3 comprises 15 residues. Deletions cut 0 bases from V and 7 bases from J, with 13 bases between. Germline V gene lookup returns CDR1 SGHRS and CDR2 YFSETQ. The CDR3 sequence: CASSLARGESEKLFF. DNA for the CDR3: TGCGCCAGCAGCTTGGCCAGGGGAGAGAGTGAAAAACTGTTTTTT. Full variable domain (missing parts from reference TRBV5-1 and TRBJ1-4): KAGVTQTPRYLIKTRGQQVTLSCSPISGHRSVSWYQQTPGQGLQFLFEYFSETQRNKGNFPGRFSGRQFSNSRSEMNVSTLELGDSALYLCASSLARGESEKLFFGSGTQLSVL.

V usage is TRBV23-1 and J usage is TRBJ2-1; no clear D. TRBV23-1 has ORF status, its function being uncertain. V was shortened by 6 bases and J by 5 bases, with 14 bases between the two germline ends. The CDR3 loop spans 14 amino acids. The CDR3, as DNA: TGCGCCAGCAGCGGACCCCGTTCTAACAATGAGCAGTTCTTC. It translates to CASSGPRSNNEQFF.

The chain has TRBV7-9 and TRBJ2-1, with TRBD1 as a possible D gene (6 bases). With 1 base removed from V and 3 bases from J, the gap between germline ends came to 13 bases. CDR1 and CDR2 (germline): SEHNR, FQNEAQ (reference sequence). The CDR3 is made up of 16 amino acids. The CDR3, as DNA: TGTGCCAGCAGCTTAGACCAACAGGGCTTCTACAATGAGCAGTTCTTC. Translating it yields CASSLDQQGFYNEQFF. The whole variable domain, remainder taken from reference TRBV7-9 and TRBJ2-1, is DTGVSQNPRHKITKRGQNVTFRCDPISEHNRLYWYRQTLGQGPEFLTYFQNEAQLEKSRLLSDRFSAERPKGSFSTLEIQRTEQGDSAMYLCASSLDQQGFYNEQFFGPGTRLTVL.

The chain is built from TRBV18 and TRBJ2-1, with 8 bases aligning to TRBD1. Germline CDR1 is KGHSH and CDR2 is LQKENI. Losses at the gene ends were 3 bases for V and 6 bases for J; bases not matched to a gene: 7. CDR3 length: 15 amino acids. Here the CDR3 reads CASSPYQGASNEQFF. The CDR3 coding sequence is TGTGCCAGCTCACCTTACCAGGGGGCCAGCAATGAGCAGTTCTTC. The entire variable domain, with the rest obtained from reference TRBV18 and TRBJ2-1, is as follows: NAGVMQNPRHLVRRRGQEARLRCSPMKGHSHVYWYRQLPEEGLKFMVYLQKENIIDESGMPKERFSAEFPKEGPSILRIQQVVRGDSAAYFCASSPYQGASNEQFFGPGTRLTVL.

This clone came up once. V usage is TRBV14 and J usage is TRBJ2-1; the D call may be TRBD1 or TRBD2 (5 bases each). This CDR3 comprises 13 residues. The germline gives CDR1 SGHDN, CDR2 FVKESK. Trimming left V 9 bases short and J 5 bases short, with 14 bases between. The CDR3 spells CASNRGLNNEQFF. The CDR3 DNA sequence: TGTGCCAGTAATCGGGGCCTCAACAATGAGCAGTTCTTC.

J is TRBJ1-1 and V is TRBV7-8; maybe TRBD1 (6 bases). The CDR3 consists of 15 residues. Per the germline V gene, CDR1 is SGHVS and CDR2 is FQNEAQ. Trimming left V 5 bases short and J 0 bases short, with 13 bases between. The CDR3 sequence is CASSRGGHLNTEAFF. In DNA form, the CDR3 reads TGTGCCAGCAGCCGAGGGGGACACCTGAACACTGAAGCTTTCTTT. Supplemented by reference TRBV7-8 and TRBJ1-1, the full variable domain reads GAGVSQSPRYKVAKRGQDVALRCDPISGHVSLFWYQQALGQGPEFLTYFQNEAQLDKSGLPSDRFFAERPEGSVSTLKIQRTQQEDSAVYLCASSRGGHLNTEAFFGQGTRLTVV.

The V call is TRBV19, the J call TRBJ1-6; a possible D gene is TRBD1 (5 bases). The CDR3 consists of 15 residues. V lost 6 bases and J lost 0, with 9 bases in between. Looked up from germline, CDR1 is LNHDA and CDR2 is SQIVND (reference sequence). As DNA, the CDR3 is TGTGCCAGTAGCAGCAGGGACTCCTATAATTCACCCCTCCACTTT. This codes for CASSSRDSYNSPLHF.

The CDR3 loop is CASSQDREGIPNTGELFF. The CDR3 coding sequence is TGCGCCAGCAGCCAAGATCGAGAGGGGATCCCGAACACCGGGGAGCTGTTTTTT. The chain has TRBV4-1 and TRBJ2-2; D may be TRBD1 or TRBD2 (5 bases each). There are 18 residues in the CDR3. Looked up from germline, CDR1 is MGHRA and CDR2 is YSYEKL. V was pared by 0 bases and J by 0 bases, with 14 bases between.

This sequence joins TRBV7-9 and TRBJ2-7; possible D gene TRBD1, 5 bases. Trimming stripped 5 bases from V and 5 bases from J, with 13 bases between. The germline gives CDR1 SEHNR, CDR2 FQNEAQ (reference sequence). The CDR3 runs 13 residues. CDR3 residues: CASSPRAIHEQYF. The CDR3 bases are TGTGCCAGCAGCCCCAGGGCGATCCACGAGCAGTACTTC.